What follows are 20 T cell receptor beta chains derived from one specimen sequenced in a study of blood T cell repertoires in COVID-19 (dated by TCRdb to the early 2020s). Libraries were prepared through the immunoSEQ multiplex PCR assay. The immuneACCESS repertoire file appears here via TCRdb, limited to in-frame rearrangements. These files lack a portion of the clones; in checked studies, under half of the deficit traces to unresolved V genes, and the cause of the others is not known. The table for this sample lists 350,000 or so clones; about 83% of them were counted only once. Of the sample, around 3% falls within the top ten clones. Sequences were obtained from peripheral blood. The receptors shown here come from a man aged 25 to 45 with active or convalescent COVID-19.

V gene TRBV4-1 combines with J gene TRBJ1-2, with 8 bases matching TRBD1. Per germline, CDR1 MGHRA and CDR2 YSYEKL. The CDR3 has 17 amino acids. Losses at the gene ends were 2 bases for V and 3 bases for J; bases not matched to a gene: 11. For the CDR3, the DNA is TGCGCCAGCAGCCAAACACCCCAGGGGGCGTTTTACTATGGCTACACCTTC. It specifies CASSQTPQGAFYYGYTF.

This clone was recorded only once. The chain couples TRBV5-4 to TRBJ1-2; 7 nucleotides align to TRBD1. Germline V gene data show CDR1 as SGHNT and CDR2 as YYREEE (reference sequence). This CDR3 spans 15 amino acids. After removal of 4 bases from V and 0 bases from J, the junction contained 6 bases not matched to a gene. The CDR3 sequence is CASSHPTGTNYGYTF. DNA of the CDR3: TGTGCCAGCAGCCATCCGACAGGGACTAACTATGGCTACACCTTC.

V usage is TRBV24-1 and J usage is TRBJ1-1; D is perhaps TRBD1 (5 bases). The CDR3 contains 13 residues. V gave up 9 bases and J gave up 1 base, with 11 bases separating them. Per the germline V gene, CDR1 is KGHDR and CDR2 is SFDVKD. Written as DNA, the CDR3 is TGTGCCACCCGGATGACAGCGAACACTGAAGCTTTCTTT. Protein sequence: CATRMTANTEAFF.

The chain couples TRBV7-8 to TRBJ1-1; D might be TRBD1 (5 bases). The CDR3 has 13 amino acids. CDR1 is SGHVS and CDR2 is FQNEAQ in the germline V gene. The CDR3 spells CATTRGLNTEAFF. CDR3 coding DNA: TGTGCGACGACGCGGGGGTTGAACACTGAAGCTTTCTTT.

This chain uses TRBV30 with TRBJ1-4; no clear D. V was clipped by 1 base and J by 7 bases, with 13 bases between them. CDR1 is GTSNPN and CDR2 is SVGIG in the germline V gene (reference sequence). This CDR3 is built from 14 residues. CDR3 in DNA: TGTGCCTGGAGTGATGGCGGAAACATTGAAAAACTGTTTTTT. Encoded protein: CAWSDGGNIEKLFF.

The chain is built from TRBV18 and TRBJ1-5; TRBD1 agrees at 7 bases. Germline V gene data show CDR1 as KGHSH and CDR2 as LQKENI. V shed 3 bases and J 5 bases; nucleotides not matched to a gene: 4. This CDR3 is 14 amino acids long. In DNA form, the CDR3 reads TGTGCCAGCTCACCGACAGGGCAGGATCAGCCCCAGCATTTT. It codes for CASSPTGQDQPQHF.

The chain has TRBV4-1 and TRBJ1-6; TRBD1 might be the D (5 bases). V was pared by 1 base and J by 6 bases, with 10 bases between. CDR3 size: 15 residues. CDR1 is MGHRA, CDR2 YSYEKL, per germline. The chain's CDR3 is CASSQGSQGNSPLHF. In DNA form, the CDR3 reads TGCGCCAGCAGCCAAGGGAGCCAGGGTAATTCACCCCTCCACTTT.

The V and J genes are TRBV11-3 and TRBJ1-6; D call uncertain. V lost 1 base, J lost 0 bases, and 10 bases lay in between. The V gene's germline CDR1 is SGHNT and CDR2 YENEEA. There are 17 residues in the CDR3. CDR3 nucleotide sequence: TGTGCCAGCAGCTTAGTGGAGGCGAGCTCCTATAATTCACCCCTCCACTTT. Protein product: CASSLVEASSYNSPLHF.

This chain links TRBV5-1 with TRBJ2-1, with TRBD2 matching 10 bases. The V gene's germline CDR1 is SGHRS and CDR2 YFSETQ. The CDR3 sequence is 19 residues long. V was clipped by 2 bases and J by 6 bases; unmatched bases: 17. The CDR3 loop reads CASSFVLTARTSGTNEQFF. CDR3 nucleotide sequence: TGCGCCAGCAGCTTTGTTTTAACAGCTCGAACTAGCGGGACCAATGAGCAGTTCTTC.

The chain carries TRBV19 and TRBJ1-1; TRBD1 aligns across 8 bases. V lost 5 bases to trimming and J lost 5 bases; unmatched junction nucleotides: 10. The CDR3 sequence is 15 residues long. CDR1 is LNHDA, CDR2 SQIVND, per germline (reference sequence). CDR3 residues: CASSLRQGRGTEAFF. The DNA of the CDR3 is TGTGCCAGTAGTCTTCGACAGGGGAGGGGAACTGAAGCTTTCTTT.

The chain is built from TRBV24-1 and TRBJ1-1; D is perhaps TRBD1 (5 bases). CDR3 length equals 12 residues. The germline V and J ends were trimmed by 11 bases and 1 base, with 10 bases remaining between them. Germline V gene lookup returns CDR1 KGHDR and CDR2 SFDVKD. In DNA form, the CDR3 reads TGTGCCATAGGGACTGGGAACACTGAAGCTTTCTTT. It translates to CAIGTGNTEAFF.

This chain joins TRBV7-3 and TRBJ2-1; 13 bases align to TRBD2. The ends lost 5 bases at V and 4 bases at J; junction bases unmatched: 14. CDR1 and CDR2 (germline): SGHTA, FQGTGA. This CDR3 has 19 amino acids. The CDR3 is CASSPWTSGGSPTYNEQFF. The CDR3 DNA sequence: TGTGCCAGCAGCCCCTGGACTAGCGGGGGATCCCCGACATACAATGAGCAGTTCTTC.

This rearrangement joins TRBV19 to TRBJ2-2, with D tentatively TRBD2 (6 bases). Germline V gene data show CDR1 as LNHDA and CDR2 as SQIVND (reference sequence). Trimming took off 10 bases at V and 2 bases at J, with 17 bases between the two ends. The CDR3 has 15 amino acids. Here the CDR3 reads CATSLPGLNTGELFF. The CDR3, as DNA: TGTGCCACGAGCCTACCGGGACTCAACACCGGGGAGCTGTTTTTT.

This rearrangement joins TRBV5-6 to TRBJ2-5; D is perhaps TRBD1 (5 bases). Germline V gives CDR1 SGHDT, CDR2 YYEEEE. V lost 2 bases, J lost 0 bases, and 11 bases lay in between. The CDR3 is 15 residues long. The CDR3 here is CASSLRRVNQETQYF. For the CDR3, the DNA is TGTGCCAGCAGCTTACGCAGGGTTAACCAAGAGACCCAGTACTTC. The full variable domain, rest sourced from reference TRBV5-6 and TRBJ2-5, is DAGVTQSPTHLIKTRGQQVTLRCSPKSGHDTVSWYQQALGQGPQFIFQYYEEEERQRGNFPDRFSGHQFPNYSSELNVNALLLGDSALYLCASSLRRVNQETQYFGPGTRLLVL.

The rearrangement joins TRBV28 to TRBJ1-2; 7 bases fit TRBD1. The germline CDR1 and CDR2 sequences are MDHEN and SYDVKM. V shed 5 bases, J shed 9 bases, and the junction held 9 bases outside the gene matches. The CDR3 consists of 13 residues. For the CDR3, the DNA is TGTGCCAGCAGTCAGGGGGATCAGAGAAGCTACACCTTC. Residues: CASSQGDQRSYTF.

This rearrangement joins TRBV19 to TRBJ1-5, with D unclear. The length of the CDR3 is 12 residues. Trimming took off 1 base at V and 7 bases at J, with 5 bases between the two ends. CDR1 is LNHDA and CDR2 is SQIVND in the germline V gene (reference sequence). The CDR3 DNA sequence: TGTGCCAGTAGTATAGGTCAACAGCCCCAGCATTTT. It is translated as CASSIGQQPQHF. Looking up the rest from reference TRBV19 and TRBJ1-5 gives the full variable domain: DGGITQSPKYLFRKEGQNVTLSCEQNLNHDAMYWYRQDPGQGLRLIYYSQIVNDFQKGDIAEGYSVSREKKESFPLTVTSAQKNPTAFYLCASSIGQQPQHFGDGTRLSIL.

The chain recombines TRBV24-1 with TRBJ2-2; D unresolved. This CDR3 spans 15 amino acids. Germline values: CDR1 KGHDR, CDR2 SFDVKD. V lost 0 bases and J lost 3, with 7 bases in between. The CDR3 spells CATSDLYRDTGELFF. Written as DNA, the CDR3 is TGTGCCACCAGTGATTTGTACAGAGACACCGGGGAGCTGTTTTTT.

The rearrangement links TRBV9 to TRBJ1-1, with 7 bases identical to TRBD1. This CDR3 has 15 residues. The ends lost 4 bases at V and 0 bases at J; junction bases unmatched: 6. The germline gives CDR1 SGDLS, CDR2 YYNGEE. The CDR3 is CASSPRDSMNTEAFF. CDR3 nucleotides: TGTGCCAGCAGCCCACGGGACAGCATGAACACTGAAGCTTTCTTT.

This chain joins TRBV5-5 and TRBJ2-7; 8 positions agree with TRBD2. This CDR3 comprises 17 residues. Per germline, CDR1 SGHKS and CDR2 YYEKEE (reference sequence). With 4 bases clipped from V and 2 bases from J, the junction kept 14 bases outside the gene matches. CDR3 loop: CASSPRELAEGTYEQYF. The CDR3 bases are TGTGCCAGCAGCCCCAGGGAACTAGCGGAGGGGACCTACGAGCAGTACTTC.

The rearrangement joins TRBV28 to TRBJ2-7; possibly TRBD1 for D (5 bases). CDR1 and CDR2 (germline): MDHEN, SYDVKM. Trimming took 4 bases from V and 3 from J, leaving 13 bases between them. CDR3 length equals 14 residues. In DNA form, the CDR3 reads TGTGCCAGCAGTTCCCTCGTCAGGGTCTACGAGCAGTACTTC. The encoded protein is CASSSLVRVYEQYF.